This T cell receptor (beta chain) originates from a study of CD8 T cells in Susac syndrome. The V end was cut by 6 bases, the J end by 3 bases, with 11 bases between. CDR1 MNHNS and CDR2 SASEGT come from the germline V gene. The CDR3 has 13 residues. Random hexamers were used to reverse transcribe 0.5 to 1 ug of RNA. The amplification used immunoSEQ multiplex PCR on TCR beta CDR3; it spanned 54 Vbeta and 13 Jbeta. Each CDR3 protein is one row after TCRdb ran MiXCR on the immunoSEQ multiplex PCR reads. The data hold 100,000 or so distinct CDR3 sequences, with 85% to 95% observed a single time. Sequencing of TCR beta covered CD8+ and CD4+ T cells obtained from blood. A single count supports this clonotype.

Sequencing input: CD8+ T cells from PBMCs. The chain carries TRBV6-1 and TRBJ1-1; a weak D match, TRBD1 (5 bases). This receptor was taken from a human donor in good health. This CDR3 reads CASRGGLYTEAFF. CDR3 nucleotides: TGTGCCAGCAGGGGGGGTCTGTACACTGAAGCTTTCTTT.